This record concerns one TCR beta chain sequence. The antigen remains undetermined. This sample stems from a study of OX40 agonist ivuxolimab in advanced cancers. Study in general: The study treated patients with ivuxolimab, an agonistic anti-OX40 (CD134) antibody.

This CDR3 region has 16 residues. Trimming removed 7 bases from V and 5 bases from J; junction bases left unmatched: 9. Germline V gene data show CDR1 as SGHNT and CDR2 as YYREEE (reference sequence). The method was immunoSEQ multiplex PCR; TCRdb's version includes in-frame clones alone and lacks a portion of them. The sample records about 110,000 clones, approximately 89% being singletons. Study conclusions and caveats: Dosing at 0.1 to 3.0 mg/kg was accompanied by clonal expansion of CD4+ and CD8+ blood T cells by week 6. Expanded clones were, on average, more numerous among CD8+ T cells than CD4+. Clonal expansion was among the lowest in partial responders at 0.1-3.0 mg/kg, especially CD8+.

This sequence originates from an adult with an advanced solid tumor such as melanoma, head and neck, liver or kidney cancer. The sequencing used CD4+ or CD8+ T cells sorted from blood, collected in a trial of the OX40 agonist ivuxolimab. The chain combines TRBV5-4 with TRBJ2-2; 12 bases fit TRBD2. This chain's CDR3 is CASGSTSGSGTGELFF. The CDR3 DNA reads TGTGCCAGCGGCTCGACTAGCGGGAGTGGTACCGGGGAGCTGTTTTTT.